This T cell receptor (beta chain) was captured in a study of cytomegalovirus exposure and HLA in healthy donors. Germline assignment: CDR1 SNHLY and CDR2 FYNNEI. V gave up 7 bases and J gave up 6 bases, with 10 bases separating them. There are 12 residues in the CDR3. The PCR employed 60 Vbeta primers together with 13 Jbeta primers. The data were produced by immunoSEQ multiplex PCR, yet TCRdb's version contains in-frame clones alone and is incomplete. Seen here are about 140,000 clones, approximately 78% observed once, and the top ten hold less than 3%. In regard to this clone: What it binds is unknown.

Whole-study findings and limits: The study had only CMV serostatus as immune exposure information. It was taken for granted in presence/absence analyses that sequencing depth across donors was roughly uniform. An analysis done earlier found most TCR beta V segments productive about 87% or about 30% of the time.

Sequencing was performed on PBMCs. The chain recombines TRBV2 with TRBJ2-1; no firm D call. This TCR was sampled from a woman aged 18 to 35 in good health and CMV-seropositive. CDR3 loop: CASIHLGNEQFF. CDR3 nucleotides: TGTGCCAGCATCCACCTCGGCAATGAGCAGTTCTTC.